This T cell receptor beta chain was recorded in a study of T cells in pancreatic ductal adenocarcinoma. Generated by immunoSEQ multiplex PCR, the TCRdb table keeps only in-frame clones and is missing some. The sample contains 4,500 to 7,000 clones, approximately 70% of which appear only once. The selected patients with pancreatic ductal adenocarcinoma had surgery but no neoadjuvant therapy. On this clone itself: The antigen remains undetermined.

Study-level results: Tumor-versus-blood clonality comparisons may be biased toward lower tumor diversity. Blood clonality (around 0.066) did not differ significantly from tumor (about 0.12). Blood had more productive templates and about 7.9-fold more unique clonotypes than tumor. Results skew toward the minority of patients with early-stage disease.

The germline CDR1 and CDR2 sequences are SGHTA and FQGTGA. The CDR3 sequence is 14 residues long. V was shortened by 1 base and J by 3 bases, with 8 bases between the two germline ends. The chain uses TRBV7-3 and TRBJ2-3; tentatively, D is TRBD2 (6 bases). The specimen sequenced was pancreatic tumor tissue. The TCR comes from a human donor with pancreatic ductal adenocarcinoma. The CDR3 sequence is CASSLMGGTDTQYF. The CDR3 DNA sequence: TGTGCCAGCAGCTTAATGGGGGGAACAGATACGCAGTATTTT.